The clone carrying this T cell receptor beta chain was seen more than once but under ten times. Its antigen is still unknown. This record comes from a study of T-cell memory formation after mild COVID-19. Looking at the study overall: Clustering of TCRs was largely donor specific.

One entry per CDR3 protein, called by TCRdb with MiXCR from the 5' RACE reads. Among more than 250,000 distinct CDR3 sequences listed, around 16% were seen once. Germline V gene data show CDR1 as SGDLS and CDR2 as YYNGEE. The CDR3 length is 15 residues. Trimming stripped 3 bases from V and 5 bases from J, with 17 bases between. Study conclusions and caveats: There were some responding clones in pre-infection memory, which suggested that cross-reactive memory had joined. Clones which contracted sat mainly in CM and EM if CD4+, and in EMRA if CD8+. Later expanders leaned CD4+, whereas clones that contracted between day 15 and 85 were balanced CD4/CD8.

The sample comprised PBMCs or a T cell subset sorted from them (not recorded which). The J gene is TRBJ2-5, the V gene TRBV9; D possibly corresponds to TRBD1 (6 bases). The receptor's source is a man aged 18 to 29 who had mild COVID-19 (a few samples of this study predate the infection). Cell type and time point are not known. The DNA of the CDR3 is TGTGCCAGCAGCGCCGTTGAGGGGGTATTTGAGACCCAGTACTTC. It is translated as CASSAVEGVFETQYF.